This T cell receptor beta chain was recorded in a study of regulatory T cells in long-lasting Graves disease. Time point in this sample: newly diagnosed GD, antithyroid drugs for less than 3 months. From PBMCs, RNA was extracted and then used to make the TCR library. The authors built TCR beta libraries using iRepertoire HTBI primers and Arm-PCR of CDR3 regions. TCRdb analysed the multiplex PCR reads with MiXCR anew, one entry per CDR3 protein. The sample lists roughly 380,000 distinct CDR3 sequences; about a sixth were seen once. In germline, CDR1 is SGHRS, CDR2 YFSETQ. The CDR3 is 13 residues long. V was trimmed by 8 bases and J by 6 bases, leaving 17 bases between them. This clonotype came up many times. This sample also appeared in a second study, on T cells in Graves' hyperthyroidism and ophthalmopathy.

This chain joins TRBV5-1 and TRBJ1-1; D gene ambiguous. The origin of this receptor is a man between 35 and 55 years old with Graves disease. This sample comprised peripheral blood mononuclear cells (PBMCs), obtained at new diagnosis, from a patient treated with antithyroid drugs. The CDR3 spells CARKPKTESEAFF. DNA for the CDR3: TGCGCCAGGAAGCCTAAAACAGAATCTGAAGCTTTCTTT.